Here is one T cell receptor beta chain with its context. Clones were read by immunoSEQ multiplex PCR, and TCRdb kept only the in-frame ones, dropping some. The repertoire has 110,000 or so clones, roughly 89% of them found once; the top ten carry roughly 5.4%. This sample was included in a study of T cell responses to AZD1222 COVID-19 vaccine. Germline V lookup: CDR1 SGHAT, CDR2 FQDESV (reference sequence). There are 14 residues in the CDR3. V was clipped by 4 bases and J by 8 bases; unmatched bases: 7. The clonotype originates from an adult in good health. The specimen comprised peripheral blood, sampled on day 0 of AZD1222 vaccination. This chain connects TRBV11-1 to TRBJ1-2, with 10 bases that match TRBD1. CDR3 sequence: CASSSPGQGGGYTF. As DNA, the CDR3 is TGTGCCAGCAGCTCACCCGGACAGGGGGGCGGCTACACCTTC.